The 7 T cell receptor beta chains in this list originate from one sample, sequenced in a study of shared clonotypes between healthy human individuals. Some clones are missing from TCRdb's copy, which holds only in-frame ones; the method was immunoSEQ multiplex PCR. The repertoire holds roughly 1,800,000 clones, with just under 95% as singletons. Naive-designated CD8 cells lacked CD45RO, were positively enriched for CCR7, and omitted terminally differentiated effector memory CD45RA+ cells. The sequencing sample was made of naive CD8+ T cells sorted from blood. These receptors were collected from a man aged 18 to 35 in good health.

V gene TRBV28 combines with J gene TRBJ2-3; no clear D gene. CDR3 length: 14 residues. Germline V CDR1 and CDR2: MDHEN, SYDVKM. V was cut by 1 base and J by 2 bases, with 7 bases left in between. The CDR3 DNA reads TGTGCCAGCAGTTTATTCCAAGACACAGATACGCAGTATTTT. This sequence encodes CASSLFQDTDTQYF.

This chain uses TRBV28 with TRBJ1-2; D is unresolved. Trimming shortened V by 6 bases and J by 4 bases, and 9 bases separated the two germline ends. In germline, CDR1 is MDHEN, CDR2 SYDVKM. CDR3 length equals 12 residues. The CDR3 is CASSPDIYGYTF. CDR3 nucleotides: TGTGCCAGCAGCCCCGACATCTATGGCTACACCTTC.

The rearrangement uses TRBV15 and TRBJ2-7; 8 bases map to TRBD1. The ends lost 0 bases at V and 4 bases at J; junction bases unmatched: 11. The CDR3 extends over 17 amino acids. Germline V CDR1 and CDR2: LNHNV, YYDKDF (reference sequence). CDR3 residues: CATSRDGRTGLTYEQYF. The CDR3, as DNA: TGTGCCACCAGCAGAGATGGCAGGACAGGGTTGACATACGAGCAGTACTTC.

On this clone: This CDR3 is also generated by other DNA sequences in the sample. V gene TRBV5-1 combines with J gene TRBJ2-7; TRBD2 aligns across 10 bases. Germline V gene lookup returns CDR1 SGHRS and CDR2 YFSETQ. This CDR3 is built from 16 residues. With 0 bases clipped from V and 2 bases from J, the junction kept 5 bases outside the gene matches. The CDR3 reads CASSLGLAGVPYEQYF. As DNA, the CDR3 is TGCGCCAGCAGCTTGGGCCTAGCGGGAGTTCCCTACGAGCAGTACTTC.

As to this clone: In the same sample, other DNA sequences code for this CDR3. This sequence joins TRBV7-9 and TRBJ2-7; the match to TRBD1 covers 10 bases. V lost 4 bases, J lost 5 bases, and 5 bases stayed unmatched. The CDR3 runs to 14 residues. Germline-derived CDR1 and CDR2 are SEHNR and FQNEAQ (reference sequence). The CDR3 bases are TGTGCCAGCAGCTCGGGACAGGGGTACGACGAGCAGTACTTC. The encoded protein is CASSSGQGYDEQYF.

The count of this clone is one. The chain joins TRBV30 to TRBJ1-6, with 7 bases matching TRBD1. The V gene's germline CDR1 is GTSNPN and CDR2 SVGIG (reference sequence). With 6 bases clipped from V and 0 bases from J, the junction kept 5 bases outside the gene matches. The CDR3 totals 15 residues. The CDR3, as DNA: TGTGCCTGTTCCTGGGACAGCTCCTATAATTCACCCCTCCACTTT. Protein product: CACSWDSSYNSPLHF.

The chain carries TRBV5-5 and TRBJ2-7; 7 bases map to TRBD1. CDR1 and CDR2 (germline): SGHKS, YYEKEE (reference sequence). This CDR3 region has 14 residues. V trimming: 4 bases; J trimming: 0 bases; junction bases outside the gene matches: 4. The CDR3 protein is CASSPWDSSYEQYF. The CDR3, as DNA: TGTGCCAGCAGCCCCTGGGACAGCTCCTACGAGCAGTACTTC.